A single sample gave rise to the 6 T cell receptor beta chains below, sequenced in a study of shared clonotypes between healthy human individuals (dated by TCRdb to the early 2020s). The library was made by the immunoSEQ multiplex PCR assay. Held by TCRdb, this immuneACCESS table contains in-frame sequences only and omits some clones. Under half of the omission traces to an unresolved V gene where checked; the cause of the rest is unknown. The sample records roughly 2.4 million clones, almost 96% of which are singletons. The top ten constitute roughly 0.13% of the sample. The specimen sequenced was naive CD4+ T cells sorted from blood. The cell subset or site label, read with the paper, signifies: CD45RA+ positively selected. The receptors come from a man between 18 and 35 years old in good health.

This rearrangement joins TRBV10-3 to TRBJ2-4, with 8 bases matching TRBD2. The germline V gene encodes CDR1 ENHRY and CDR2 SYGVKD. The trim removed 4 bases at V and 8 bases at J, leaving 10 bases unmatched. CDR3 length: 15 residues. CDR3 region: CAISATSGVLDIQYF. DNA for the CDR3: TGTGCCATCAGTGCTACTAGCGGAGTGTTAGACATTCAGTACTTC.

The chain couples TRBV5-1 to TRBJ1-4, with D hard to call. Germline V CDR1 and CDR2: SGHRS, YFSETQ. The CDR3 extends over 15 amino acids. The V gene lost 0 bases and the J gene lost 1 base, with 7 bases spanning the gap. CDR3 sequence: CASSLDWGTNEKLFF. Written as DNA, the CDR3 is TGCGCCAGCAGCTTGGATTGGGGAACTAATGAAAAACTGTTTTTT. Filled out from reference TRBV5-1 and TRBJ1-4, the complete variable domain reads KAGVTQTPRYLIKTRGQQVTLSCSPISGHRSVSWYQQTPGQGLQFLFEYFSETQRNKGNFPGRFSGRQFSNSRSEMNVSTLELGDSALYLCASSLDWGTNEKLFFGSGTQLSVL.

This chain links TRBV9 with TRBJ1-6; tentatively, D is TRBD1 (5 bases). Germline V lookup: CDR1 SGDLS, CDR2 YYNGEE. V shed 3 bases and J shed 14 bases, with 15 bases lying between them. This CDR3 spans 13 amino acids. The CDR3 region is CASSDRLAGTLHF. The CDR3 nucleotides are TGTGCCAGCAGCGACAGGCTGGCTGGGACCCTCCACTTT.

The rearrangement links TRBV4-1 to TRBJ2-7, with 10 bases identical to TRBD2. The CDR3 covers 20 residues. Germline CDR1 MGHRA, CDR2 YSYEKL. V lost 0 bases to trimming and J lost 3 bases; unmatched junction nucleotides: 17. The DNA for the CDR3 is TGCGCCAGCAGCCAAGATCGGGCCAGCGGGGGGGGCCACCCTCACTACGAGCAGTACTTC. This encodes CASSQDRASGGGHPHYEQYF.

V gene TRBV18 combines with J gene TRBJ1-2, with D possibly matching TRBD1 (5 bases). CDR1 is KGHSH, CDR2 LQKENI, per germline. Deletions cut 6 bases from V and 3 bases from J, with 14 bases between. This CDR3 is 14 amino acids long. CDR3 protein: CASSLQKGDYGYTF. CDR3 bases: TGTGCCAGCTCTCTCCAGAAAGGGGACTATGGCTACACCTTC.

The V and J genes are TRBV5-1 and TRBJ2-5; tentative D call: TRBD1 (6 bases). Germline-derived CDR1 and CDR2 are SGHRS and YFSETQ. Deletions cut 3 bases from V and 4 bases from J, with 13 bases between. The length of the CDR3 is 14 residues. CDR3 loop: CASSSGTRGETQYF. The CDR3 DNA follows: TGCGCCAGCAGCTCCGGGACCAGGGGAGAGACCCAGTACTTC.